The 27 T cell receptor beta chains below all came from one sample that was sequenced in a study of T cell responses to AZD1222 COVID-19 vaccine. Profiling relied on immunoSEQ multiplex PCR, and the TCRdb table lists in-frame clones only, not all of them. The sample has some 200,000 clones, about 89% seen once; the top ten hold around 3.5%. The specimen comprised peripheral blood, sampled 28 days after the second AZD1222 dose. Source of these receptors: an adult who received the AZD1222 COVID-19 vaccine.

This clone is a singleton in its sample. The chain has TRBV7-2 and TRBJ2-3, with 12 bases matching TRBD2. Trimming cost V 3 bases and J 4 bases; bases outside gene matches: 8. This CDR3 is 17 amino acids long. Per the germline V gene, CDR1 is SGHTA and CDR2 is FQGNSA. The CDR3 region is CASSFRGLAGRADTQYF. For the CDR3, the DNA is TGTGCCAGCAGCTTCAGAGGACTAGCGGGAAGGGCAGATACGCAGTATTTT.

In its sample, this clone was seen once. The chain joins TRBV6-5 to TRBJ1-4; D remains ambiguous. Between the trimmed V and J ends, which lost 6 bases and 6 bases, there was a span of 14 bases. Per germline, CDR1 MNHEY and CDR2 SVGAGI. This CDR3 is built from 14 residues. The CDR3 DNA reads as TGTGCCAGCAGCCCAATGGGTTATTATGAAAAACTGTTTTTT. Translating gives CASSPMGYYEKLFF.

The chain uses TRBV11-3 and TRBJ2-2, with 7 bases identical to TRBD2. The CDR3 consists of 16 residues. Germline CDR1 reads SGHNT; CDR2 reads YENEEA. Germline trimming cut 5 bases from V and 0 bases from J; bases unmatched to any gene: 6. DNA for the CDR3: TGTGCCAGCAGCGGTGGCCTAGCGGCGAACACCGGGGAGCTGTTTTTT. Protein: CASSGGLAANTGELFF.

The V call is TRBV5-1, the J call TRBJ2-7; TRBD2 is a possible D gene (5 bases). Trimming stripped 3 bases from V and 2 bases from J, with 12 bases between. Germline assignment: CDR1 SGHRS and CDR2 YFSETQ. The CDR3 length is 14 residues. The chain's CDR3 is CASSYGLAPYEQYF. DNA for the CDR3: TGCGCCAGCAGCTATGGCCTAGCCCCCTACGAGCAGTACTTC.

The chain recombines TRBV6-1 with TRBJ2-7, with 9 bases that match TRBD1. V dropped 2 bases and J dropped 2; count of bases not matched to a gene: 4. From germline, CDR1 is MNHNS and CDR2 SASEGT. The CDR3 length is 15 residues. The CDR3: CASSEWGQGAYEQYF. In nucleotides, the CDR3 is TGTGCCAGCAGTGAATGGGGACAGGGTGCCTACGAGCAGTACTTC.

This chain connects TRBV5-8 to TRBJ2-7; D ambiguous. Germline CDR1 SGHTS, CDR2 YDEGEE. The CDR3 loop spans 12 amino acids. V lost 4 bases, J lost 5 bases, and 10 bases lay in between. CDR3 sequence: CASSLQLHEQYF. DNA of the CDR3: TGTGCCAGCAGCCTGCAACTTCACGAGCAGTACTTC.

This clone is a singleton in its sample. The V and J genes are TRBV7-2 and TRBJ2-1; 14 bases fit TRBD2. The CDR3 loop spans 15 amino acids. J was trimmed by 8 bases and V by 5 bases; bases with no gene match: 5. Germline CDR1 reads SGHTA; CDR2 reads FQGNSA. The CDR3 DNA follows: TGTGCCAGCAGCGCGACTAGCGGGAGGGTACATGAGCAGTTCTTC. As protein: CASSATSGRVHEQFF.

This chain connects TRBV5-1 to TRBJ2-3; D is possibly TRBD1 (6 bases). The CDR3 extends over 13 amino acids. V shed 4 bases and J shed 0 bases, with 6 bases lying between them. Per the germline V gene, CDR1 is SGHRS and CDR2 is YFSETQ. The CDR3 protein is CASSQGSTDTQYF. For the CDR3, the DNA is TGCGCCAGCAGCCAGGGGAGCACAGATACGCAGTATTTT.

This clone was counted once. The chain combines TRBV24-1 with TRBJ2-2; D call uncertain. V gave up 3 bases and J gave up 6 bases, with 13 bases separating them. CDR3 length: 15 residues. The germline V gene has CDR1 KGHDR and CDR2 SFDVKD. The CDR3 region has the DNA TGTGCCACCAGTGATCCGACCGTGATGTCCGGGGAGCTGTTTTTT. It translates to CATSDPTVMSGELFF.

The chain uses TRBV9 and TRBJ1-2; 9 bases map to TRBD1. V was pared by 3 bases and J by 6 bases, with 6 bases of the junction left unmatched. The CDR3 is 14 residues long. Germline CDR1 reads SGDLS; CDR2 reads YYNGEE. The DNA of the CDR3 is TGTGCCAGCAGCGCCCGGGACAGGGCGGATGGCTACACCTTC. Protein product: CASSARDRADGYTF.

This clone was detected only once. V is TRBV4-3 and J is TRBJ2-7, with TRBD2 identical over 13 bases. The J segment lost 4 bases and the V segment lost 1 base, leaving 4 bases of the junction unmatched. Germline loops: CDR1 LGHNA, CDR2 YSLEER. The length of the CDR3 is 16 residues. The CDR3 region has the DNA TGCGCCAGCAGCCAAGGACTAGCGGGAGGCCCTTACGAGCAGTACTTC. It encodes CASSQGLAGGPYEQYF.

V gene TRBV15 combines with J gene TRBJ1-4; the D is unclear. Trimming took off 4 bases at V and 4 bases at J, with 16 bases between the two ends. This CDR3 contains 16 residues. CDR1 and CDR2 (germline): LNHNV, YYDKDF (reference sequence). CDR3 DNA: TGTGCCACCAGCACCCCATTTGGGCAGCATAATGAAAAACTGTTTTTT. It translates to CATSTPFGQHNEKLFF.

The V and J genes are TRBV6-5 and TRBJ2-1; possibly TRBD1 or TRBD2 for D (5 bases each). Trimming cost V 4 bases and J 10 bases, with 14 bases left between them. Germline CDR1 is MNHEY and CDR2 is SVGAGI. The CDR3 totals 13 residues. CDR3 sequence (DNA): TGTGCCAGCAGTTTTTCGAGGGGTGGGGAGCAGTTCTTC. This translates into CASSFSRGGEQFF.

The CDR3 spells CASSSRTSGISNEQFF. The CDR3 DNA reads as TGTGCCAGCAGCTCCCGGACTAGCGGGATTTCCAATGAGCAGTTCTTC. This sequence joins TRBV11-1 and TRBJ2-1; the match to TRBD2 covers 12 bases. This CDR3 contains 16 residues. V shed 4 bases and J 6 bases; nucleotides not matched to a gene: 7. The germline V gene has CDR1 SGHAT and CDR2 FQDESV (reference sequence).

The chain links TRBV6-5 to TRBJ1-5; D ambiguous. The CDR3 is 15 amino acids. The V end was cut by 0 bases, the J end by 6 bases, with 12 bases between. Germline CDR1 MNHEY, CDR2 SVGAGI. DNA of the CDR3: TGTGCCAGCAGTTACTCTGGGATCGGTAGTCAGCCCCAGCATTTT. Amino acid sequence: CASSYSGIGSQPQHF.

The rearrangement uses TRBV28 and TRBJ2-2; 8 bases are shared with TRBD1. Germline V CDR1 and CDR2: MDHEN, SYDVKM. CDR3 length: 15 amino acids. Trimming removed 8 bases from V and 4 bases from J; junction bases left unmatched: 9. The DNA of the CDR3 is TGTGCCAGCTATACTTCAGGGGGCTTCACCGGGGAGCTGTTTTTT. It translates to CASYTSGGFTGELFF.

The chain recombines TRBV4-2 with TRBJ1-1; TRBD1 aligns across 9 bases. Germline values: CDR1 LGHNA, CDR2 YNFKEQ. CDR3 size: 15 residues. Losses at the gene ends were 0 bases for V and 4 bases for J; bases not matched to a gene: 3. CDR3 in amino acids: CASSQDTTGGTEAFF. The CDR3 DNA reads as TGTGCCAGCAGCCAAGATACGACAGGGGGCACTGAAGCTTTCTTT.

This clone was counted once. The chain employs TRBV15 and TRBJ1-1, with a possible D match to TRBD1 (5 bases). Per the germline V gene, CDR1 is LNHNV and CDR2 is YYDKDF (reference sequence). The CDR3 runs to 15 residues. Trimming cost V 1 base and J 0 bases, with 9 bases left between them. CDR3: CATSRVPGMNTEAFF. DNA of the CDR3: TGTGCCACCAGCAGAGTCCCAGGGATGAACACTGAAGCTTTCTTT.

Here the CDR3 reads CAWKQGTSTNEKLFF. The CDR3 DNA is TGTGCCTGGAAGCAGGGGACCTCAACTAATGAAAAACTGTTTTTT. The chain uses TRBV30 and TRBJ1-4; D perhaps matches TRBD1 (6 bases). This CDR3 is built from 15 residues. Trimming left V 4 bases short and J 0 bases short, with 12 bases between. CDR1 is GTSNPN, CDR2 SVGIG, per germline (reference sequence).

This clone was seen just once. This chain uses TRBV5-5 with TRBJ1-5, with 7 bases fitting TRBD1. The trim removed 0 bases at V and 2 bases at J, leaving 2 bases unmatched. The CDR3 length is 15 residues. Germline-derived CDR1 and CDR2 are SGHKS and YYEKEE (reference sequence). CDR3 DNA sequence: TGTGCCAGCAGCTTGGAACAGGGGCGCAATCAGCCCCAGCATTTT. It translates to CASSLEQGRNQPQHF.

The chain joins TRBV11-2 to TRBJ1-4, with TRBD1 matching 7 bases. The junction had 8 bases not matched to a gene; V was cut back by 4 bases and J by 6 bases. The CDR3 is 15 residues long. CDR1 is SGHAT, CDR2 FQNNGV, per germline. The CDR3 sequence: CASSWQGGGDEKLFF. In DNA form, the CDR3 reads TGTGCCAGCAGCTGGCAGGGGGGAGGCGATGAAAAACTGTTTTTT. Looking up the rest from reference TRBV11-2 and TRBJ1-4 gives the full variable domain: EAGVAQSPRYKIIEKRQSVAFWCNPISGHATLYWYQQILGQGPKLLIQFQNNGVVDDSQLPKDRFSAERLKGVDSTLKIQPAKLEDSAVYLCASSWQGGGDEKLFFGSGTQLSVL.

CDR3 sequence (DNA): TGTGCCAGCACGGGGACTAACTATGGCTACACCTTC. It yields the protein CASTGTNYGYTF. V is TRBV25-1 and J is TRBJ1-2; D is uncertain. Germline assignment: CDR1 MGHDK and CDR2 SYGVNS. The CDR3 runs 12 residues. The V gene lost 7 bases and the J gene lost 0 bases, with 6 bases spanning the gap.

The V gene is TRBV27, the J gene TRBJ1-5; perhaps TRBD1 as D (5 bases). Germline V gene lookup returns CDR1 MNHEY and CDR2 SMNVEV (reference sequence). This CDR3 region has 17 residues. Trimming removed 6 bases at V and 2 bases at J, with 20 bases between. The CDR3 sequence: CASSLQGIHLGNQPQHF. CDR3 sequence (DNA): TGTGCCAGCAGCCTTCAGGGTATCCATTTGGGCAATCAGCCCCAGCATTTT.

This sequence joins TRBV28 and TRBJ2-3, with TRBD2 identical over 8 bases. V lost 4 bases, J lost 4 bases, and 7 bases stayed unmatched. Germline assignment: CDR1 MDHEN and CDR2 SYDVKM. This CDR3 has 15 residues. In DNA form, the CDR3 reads TGTGCCAGCAGTTCCCCGGGACTAGTATCAGATACGCAGTATTTT. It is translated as CASSSPGLVSDTQYF. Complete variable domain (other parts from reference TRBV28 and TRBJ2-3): DVKVTQSSRYLVKRTGEKVFLECVQDMDHENMFWYRQDPGLGLRLIYFSYDVKMKEKGDIPEGYSVSREKKERFSLILESASTNQTSMYLCASSSPGLVSDTQYFGPGTRLTVL.

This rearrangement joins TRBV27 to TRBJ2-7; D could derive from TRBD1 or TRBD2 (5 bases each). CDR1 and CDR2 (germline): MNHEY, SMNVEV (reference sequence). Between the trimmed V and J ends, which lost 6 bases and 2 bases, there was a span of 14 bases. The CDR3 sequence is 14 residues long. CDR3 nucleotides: TGTGCCAGCAGCCTCTTAGAGGGGCCCTACGAGCAGTACTTC. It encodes CASSLLEGPYEQYF.

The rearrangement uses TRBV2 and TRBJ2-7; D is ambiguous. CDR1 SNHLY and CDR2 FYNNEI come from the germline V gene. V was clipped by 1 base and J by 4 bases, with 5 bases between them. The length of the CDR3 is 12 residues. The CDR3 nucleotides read TGTGCCAGCAGTGAAGAAAAGTACGAGCAGTACTTC. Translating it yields CASSEEKYEQYF.

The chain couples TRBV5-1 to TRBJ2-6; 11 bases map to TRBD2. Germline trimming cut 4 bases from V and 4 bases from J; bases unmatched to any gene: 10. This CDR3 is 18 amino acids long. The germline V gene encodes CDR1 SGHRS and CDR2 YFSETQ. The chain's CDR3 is CASSPQLAGATGANVLTF. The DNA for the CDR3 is TGCGCCAGCAGCCCCCAACTAGCGGGAGCTACCGGGGCCAACGTCCTGACTTTC.